The 23 T cell receptor beta chains presented below share a single source sample, sequenced in a study of beta chain features in type 1 diabetes. Expressed TCRB transcripts were sequenced, since all the RNA that had been isolated was reverse transcribed. Repertoires were generated with immunoSEQ multiplex PCR, while TCRdb's copy carries only in-frame clones and drops some. Among 500,000 to 650,000 clones listed, roughly an eighth were seen once. General study results and limits: TCRB CDR3s from Type 1 diabetes patients were moderately but significantly shorter in all four CD4+ subsets.

The antigens these receptors bind are not known. The sample comprised naive CD4+ T cells from blood. The receptors here all came from a man aged 25 to 40 with type 1 diabetes.

CDR3 in amino acids: CAWSRVAAYEQYF. CDR3 nucleotide sequence: TGTGCCTGGAGTAGGGTCGCGGCCTACGAGCAGTACTTC. The chain is built from TRBV30 and TRBJ2-7; D gene unclear. This CDR3 contains 13 residues. V was cut by 2 bases and J by 2 bases, with 10 bases left in between. Germline CDR1 reads GTSNPN; CDR2 reads SVGIG (reference sequence).

This clone was observed a handful of times. The gene calls are TRBV7-6 and TRBJ1-1; maybe TRBD1 (6 bases). This CDR3 spans 15 amino acids. Trimming cost V 1 base and J 0 bases, with 9 bases left between them. Per the germline V gene, CDR1 is SGHVS and CDR2 is FNYEAQ. The CDR3, as DNA: TGTGCCAGCAGCTTAGTAGGGGGGGTGAACACTGAAGCTTTCTTT. Its translation: CASSLVGGVNTEAFF.

This clone was detected only a few times. V usage is TRBV18 and J usage is TRBJ2-1; TRBD1 agrees at 9 bases. CDR1 KGHSH and CDR2 LQKENI come from the germline V gene. Unmatched junction bases numbered 6, after V lost 4 bases and J lost 14 bases. This CDR3 spans 12 amino acids. The CDR3, as DNA: TGTGCCAGCTCACTTAACCGGGACAGGGAGTTCTTC. Its protein is CASSLNRDREFF.

The chain uses TRBV25-1 and TRBJ1-4; D is unresolved. This CDR3 has 14 amino acids. Trimming pared 1 base from V and 6 bases from J, leaving 9 bases between. Per the germline V gene, CDR1 is MGHDK and CDR2 is SYGVNS. The CDR3 DNA reads TGTGCCAGCAGTGAATTGGGATGGGATGAAAAACTGTTTTTT. It codes for CASSELGWDEKLFF.

This sequence joins TRBV6-6 and TRBJ2-7; no firm D call. This CDR3 is 14 amino acids long. V lost 3 bases and J lost 0, with 9 bases in between. Looked up from germline, CDR1 is MNHNY and CDR2 is SVGAGI (reference sequence). This CDR3 reads CASSYELHSYEQYF. In nucleotides, the CDR3 is TGTGCCAGCAGTTATGAGTTACACTCCTACGAGCAGTACTTC.

This clone was counted between two and nine times. The genes are TRBV27 and TRBJ1-2; weak D call: TRBD1 (5 bases). The CDR3 extends over 13 amino acids. Trimming cost V 2 bases and J 8 bases, with 12 bases left between them. CDR1 is MNHEY and CDR2 is SMNVEV in the germline V gene (reference sequence). The CDR3 DNA reads TGTGCCAGCAGTTTACTCCAGGGACGAGGCTACACCTTC. Its protein is CASSLLQGRGYTF.

This clone was seen a handful of times. The junction and the germline gene differ at one end; a read error may be behind it. The chain uses TRBV19 and TRBJ1-1; TRBD1 matches at 7 bases. The CDR3 totals 14 residues. Germline lookup yields CDR1 LNHDA and CDR2 SQIVND (reference sequence). The CDR3 is CASSVDRVNTEAFF. The CDR3 region has the DNA TGTGCCAGTAGTGTAGACAGGGTTAACACTGAAGCTTTCTTT.

This clone was seen more than once but under ten times. V is TRBV7-2 and J is TRBJ1-6; TRBD1 matches 7 bases. Trimming took 5 bases from V and 7 from J; bases not matched to a gene: 8. The CDR3 consists of 15 residues. Germline V CDR1 and CDR2: SGHTA, FQGNSA. Written as DNA, the CDR3 is TGTGCCAGCAGCCCACAGACAGGGTTCAATTCACCCCTCCACTTT. Translated: CASSPQTGFNSPLHF.

In this sample, this clone turned up a few times. The V gene is TRBV18, the J gene TRBJ2-5; 11 bases line up with TRBD2. The CDR3 sequence is 16 residues long. Germline-derived CDR1 and CDR2 are KGHSH and LQKENI. V lost 5 bases, J lost 5 bases, and 10 bases stayed unmatched. For the CDR3, the DNA is TGTGCCAGCTCATCCAACGCCCGGACTAGCGGGGAGACCCAGTACTTC. As protein: CASSSNARTSGETQYF. Together with reference TRBV18 and TRBJ2-5, the CDR3 gives the full variable domain: NAGVMQNPRHLVRRRGQEARLRCSPMKGHSHVYWYRQLPEEGLKFMVYLQKENIIDESGMPKERFSAEFPKEGPSILRIQQVVRGDSAAYFCASSSNARTSGETQYFGPGTRLLVL.

The chain carries TRBV7-6 and TRBJ2-1; 9 bases align to TRBD2. V was clipped by 3 bases and J by 3 bases; unmatched bases: 6. Germline V CDR1 and CDR2: SGHVS, FNYEAQ. The CDR3 covers 16 residues. In DNA form, the CDR3 reads TGTGCCAGCAGCTTTCGTAGCGGGGGCCTCTACAATGAGCAGTTCTTC. It translates to CASSFRSGGLYNEQFF.

This clone has more than one count but fewer than ten. The chain combines TRBV29-1 with TRBJ1-2; 8 bases match TRBD1. The CDR3 length is 14 residues. Losses at the gene ends were 2 bases for V and 3 bases for J; bases not matched to a gene: 5. Germline V gene lookup returns CDR1 SQVTM and CDR2 ANQGSEA. This CDR3 is CSVELAGGHYGYTF. The CDR3 coding sequence is TGCAGCGTTGAACTGGCAGGGGGCCACTATGGCTACACCTTC.

The V gene is TRBV6-5, the J gene TRBJ2-6; no reliable D call. The CDR3 sequence is 14 residues long. Trimming cost V 6 bases and J 4 bases, with 10 bases left between them. Germline CDR1 MNHEY, CDR2 SVGAGI. Here the CDR3 reads CASRSERGANVLTF. CDR3 DNA sequence: TGTGCCAGCAGGTCCGAAAGAGGGGCCAACGTCCTGACTTTC.

The chain employs TRBV25-1 and TRBJ1-4; tentatively, D is TRBD1 (5 bases). V was pared by 3 bases and J by 9 bases, with 8 bases between. Germline-derived CDR1 and CDR2 are MGHDK and SYGVNS. There are 12 residues in the CDR3. The CDR3 region is CASSDRVKKLFF. CDR3 nucleotides: TGTGCCAGCAGTGACAGGGTAAAAAAACTGTTTTTT.

This rearrangement joins TRBV5-1 to TRBJ2-7; no clear D gene. The CDR3 loop spans 13 amino acids. Germline lookup yields CDR1 SGHRS and CDR2 YFSETQ. Trimming shortened V by 0 bases and J by 6 bases, and 10 bases separated the two germline ends. This CDR3 is CASSLDGVAEQYF. The DNA for the CDR3 is TGCGCCAGCAGCTTGGATGGGGTGGCCGAGCAGTACTTC.

V is TRBV7-2 and J is TRBJ2-1; TRBD2 is a possible D gene (5 bases). Trimming removed 3 bases from V and 8 bases from J, with 17 bases in between. The CDR3 is 15 residues long. Germline loops: CDR1 SGHTA, CDR2 FQGNSA. The CDR3 coding sequence is TGTGCCAGCAGCTTTGTTTCGCTAGTCGGGGATGAGCAGTTCTTC. It is translated as CASSFVSLVGDEQFF.

This clone was observed a few times. The rearrangement uses TRBV9 and TRBJ2-1, with 11 positions matching TRBD2. The J segment lost 4 bases and the V segment lost 4 bases, leaving 10 bases of the junction unmatched. The CDR3 covers 17 residues. The germline V gene has CDR1 SGDLS and CDR2 YYNGEE. This CDR3 is CASSPSTGTSGYNEQFF. The CDR3 DNA follows: TGTGCCAGCAGCCCTTCTACCGGGACTAGCGGTTACAATGAGCAGTTCTTC.

The V gene is TRBV11-2, the J gene TRBJ2-3, with D unresolved. CDR3 length equals 15 residues. V was shortened by 1 base and J by 5 bases, with 13 bases between the two germline ends. CDR1 and CDR2 (germline): SGHAT, FQNNGV. The CDR3 sequence is CASSLVGLLIDTQYF. CDR3 DNA sequence: TGTGCCAGCAGCTTAGTTGGCCTGCTCATAGATACGCAGTATTTT.

This clone has more than one count but fewer than ten. The J gene is TRBJ2-3, the V gene TRBV6-5; 9 bases are shared with TRBD1. The CDR3 has 16 residues. After removal of 4 bases from V and 0 bases from J, the junction contained 5 bases not matched to a gene. CDR1 MNHEY and CDR2 SVGAGI come from the germline V gene. CDR3 sequence (DNA): TGTGCCAGCAGTTGGCGACAGGGGGGGAGCACAGATACGCAGTATTTT. It codes for CASSWRQGGSTDTQYF.

This clone occurred a few times. V gene TRBV5-4 combines with J gene TRBJ1-6; 7 bases are a match to TRBD1. V lost 0 bases, J lost 5 bases, and 2 bases stayed unmatched. CDR1 SGHNT and CDR2 YYREEE come from the germline V gene (reference sequence). CDR3 length equals 15 residues. The CDR3 spells CASSLVQGNNSPLHF. The CDR3 coding sequence is TGTGCCAGCAGCTTGGTACAGGGGAATAATTCACCCCTCCACTTT. Full variable domain (missing parts from reference TRBV5-4 and TRBJ1-6): ETGVTQSPTHLIKTRGQQVTLRCSSQSGHNTVSWYQQALGQGPQFIFQYYREEENGRGNFPPRFSGLQFPNYSSELNVNALELDDSALYLCASSLVQGNNSPLHFGNGTRLTVT.

The chain recombines TRBV5-1 with TRBJ2-1, with TRBD2 matching 13 bases. CDR3 length: 15 residues. Germline CDR1 SGHRS, CDR2 YFSETQ. Trimming took 3 bases from V and 5 from J; bases not matched to a gene: 2. The CDR3 nucleotides are TGCGCCAGCAGCTGGACTAGCGGGGGAAACAATGAGCAGTTCTTC. Translating gives CASSWTSGGNNEQFF.

This clone has just a few counts. This chain joins TRBV2 and TRBJ2-3; D gene unclear. V lost 10 bases to trimming and J lost 3 bases, with 8 bases between them. Germline V gene lookup returns CDR1 SNHLY and CDR2 FYNNEI. This CDR3 spans 11 amino acids. Here the CDR3 reads CAMGSTDTQYF. The CDR3 nucleotides are TGTGCCATGGGGTCGACAGATACGCAGTATTTT.

The V gene is TRBV6-1, the J gene TRBJ1-1; no reliable D call. V dropped 4 bases and J dropped 1 base, with 7 bases sitting between them. In germline, CDR1 is MNHNS, CDR2 SASEGT. The CDR3 is made up of 13 amino acids. The CDR3 sequence is CASSVVENTEAFF. The CDR3 bases are TGTGCCAGCAGTGTGGTAGAGAACACTGAAGCTTTCTTT.

This clone was seen a few times. The chain has TRBV7-2 and TRBJ1-1; 8 bases match TRBD1. Germline-derived CDR1 and CDR2 are SGHTA and FQGNSA. The CDR3 runs 12 residues. V shed 5 bases and J 10 bases; nucleotides not matched to a gene: 6. CDR3 in amino acids: CASSVSRGLAFF. The CDR3 DNA follows: TGTGCCAGCAGCGTCTCCAGGGGGCTAGCTTTCTTT.